Listed here is a single T cell receptor beta chain. What it binds is unknown. A single record per CDR3 protein comes from TCRdb applying MiXCR to the reads. In the table there are a few hundred thousand distinct CDR3 sequences, over 35% of which are singletons. The source of the sample is a study of T cell repertoires in cytomegalovirus infection. Study in general: CMV epitopes in the study were HLA-C-restricted (recently identified) and HLA-B-restricted (well studied). An indication of both CMV infection and matching HLA type came from public TCR beta signatures. Findings and limits, study-wide: Across the ex vivo response, the dominant clonotypes were HLA-C-restricted CMV-specific TCR beta clonotypes.

Losses at the gene ends were 5 bases for V and 9 bases for J; bases not matched to a gene: 7. The CDR3 extends over 13 amino acids. Looked up from germline, CDR1 is MNHNS and CDR2 is SASEGT. This rearrangement joins TRBV6-1 to TRBJ1-3; TRBD1 aligns across 7 bases. The source material was cultured PBMCs, sampled from culture after CMV antigen stimulation. This clonotype was sampled from a human donor in good health (CMV status not recorded). Some clones in this sample may be carry-over from other donors' samples. CDR3 loop: CASSPGQQLTIYF. In nucleotides, the CDR3 is TGTGCCAGCAGTCCGGGACAGCAACTCACCATATATTTT.